This entry lists 27 T cell receptor beta chains sequenced from one sample in a study of PD-L1 blockade in urothelial cancer. Using immunoSEQ multiplex PCR, the repertoire was profiled, and TCRdb retains in-frame clones only, with some absent. The sample yields some 120,000 clones, around 93% seen once. Time point denoted: peripheral blood 6 weeks after treatment start. Sequencing used PBMCs, obtained around atezolizumab (anti-PD-L1) treatment. The origin of the receptors is a man in his fifties or sixties with urothelial cancer.

This clone was found once. V and J are TRBV6-6 and TRBJ1-2; D remains ambiguous. This CDR3 contains 13 residues. Trimming removed 0 bases from V and 8 bases from J, with 10 bases in between. Germline V CDR1 and CDR2: MNHNY, SVGAGI (reference sequence). This CDR3 reads CASSYSQYSGYTF. The CDR3 nucleotides read TGTGCCAGCAGTTACTCCCAGTATTCCGGCTACACCTTC.

The rearrangement uses TRBV5-4 and TRBJ2-3; 13 nucleotides align to TRBD2. This CDR3 contains 18 residues. The ends lost 5 bases at V and 1 base at J; junction bases unmatched: 10. CDR1 and CDR2 (germline): SGHNT, YYREEE (reference sequence). The CDR3 loop is CASSLDGTSGMGTDTQYF. CDR3 nucleotides: TGTGCCAGCAGTCTTGACGGGACTAGCGGGATGGGCACAGATACGCAGTATTTT.

The rearrangement links TRBV6-1 to TRBJ2-5, with D perhaps matching TRBD1 (6 bases). V dropped 4 bases and J dropped 5 bases, with 17 bases sitting between them. CDR3 length equals 15 residues. The germline CDR1 and CDR2 sequences are MNHNS and SASEGT. In DNA form, the CDR3 reads TGTGCCAGCAGTGTACAGGGTAGGGTAAGGGAGACCCAGTACTTC. Amino acids: CASSVQGRVRETQYF.

The genes are TRBV2 and TRBJ2-7; D is unresolved. Trimming stripped 8 bases from V and 0 bases from J, with 11 bases between. Looked up from germline, CDR1 is SNHLY and CDR2 is FYNNEI. This CDR3 spans 13 amino acids. The chain's CDR3 is CASVRGDSYEQYF. The DNA of the CDR3 is TGTGCCAGCGTTCGCGGCGACTCCTACGAGCAGTACTTC.

CDR3 in DNA: TGCGCCAGCAGCCTTGGGACTAGCGGGGGCAACACCGGGGAGCTGTTTTTT. Translated, it gives CASSLGTSGGNTGELFF. The chain joins TRBV4-1 to TRBJ2-2; 14 bases are a match to TRBD2. Trimming cost V 4 bases and J 2 bases; bases outside gene matches: 3. The CDR3 totals 17 residues. Germline V gene data show CDR1 as MGHRA and CDR2 as YSYEKL.

The genes are TRBV15 and TRBJ2-3; 7 nucleotides line up with TRBD2. The CDR3 has 15 amino acids. After removal of 4 bases from V and 2 bases from J, the junction contained 6 bases not matched to a gene. Germline V gives CDR1 LNHNV, CDR2 YYDKDF (reference sequence). The CDR3 coding sequence is TGTGCCACCAGCACCCAGCGGGGTCACACAGATACGCAGTATTTT. Protein: CATSTQRGHTDTQYF.

This chain links TRBV30 with TRBJ2-7, with 11 positions matching TRBD2. In germline, CDR1 is GTSNPN, CDR2 SVGIG (reference sequence). The CDR3 is 18 amino acids. V gave up 1 base and J gave up 3 bases; unmatched junction bases: 14. The CDR3 here is CAWSGGTSGSNAYYEQYF. In DNA form, the CDR3 reads TGTGCCTGGAGTGGCGGGACTAGCGGCAGCAACGCTTACTACGAGCAGTACTTC.

The chain links TRBV10-3 to TRBJ2-3, with 9 bases fitting TRBD2. Germline values: CDR1 ENHRY, CDR2 SYGVKD. Trimming took 4 bases from V and 5 from J; bases not matched to a gene: 13. The CDR3 runs 17 residues. DNA of the CDR3: TGTGCCATCAGTGGGGGTACTTCGCGGGAGGGGGGAGATACGCAGTATTTT. This gives the protein CAISGGTSREGGDTQYF.

This chain links TRBV7-2 with TRBJ2-3; 8 nucleotides line up with TRBD2. CDR3 length: 15 residues. Trimming took 1 base from V and 5 from J; bases not matched to a gene: 5. Germline V gene sequence: CDR1 SGHTA, CDR2 FQGNSA. The CDR3 DNA reads TGTGCCAGCAGCTTAGAACCTCGGGGGGGAGATACGCAGTATTTT. This codes for CASSLEPRGGDTQYF.

The chain links TRBV5-4 to TRBJ2-2, with D perhaps TRBD1 (6 bases). CDR1 SGHNT and CDR2 YYREEE come from the germline V gene (reference sequence). Trimming removed 2 bases at V and 4 bases at J, with 15 bases between. The CDR3 sequence is 16 residues long. This CDR3 reads CASSFDPQGRTGELFF. CDR3 nucleotide sequence: TGTGCCAGCAGCTTTGACCCACAGGGCCGCACCGGGGAGCTGTTTTTT.

The rearrangement joins TRBV2 to TRBJ2-3; TRBD1 might be the D (7 bases). The CDR3 covers 16 residues. V was cut by 7 bases and J by 3 bases, with 20 bases left in between. Germline assignment: CDR1 SNHLY and CDR2 FYNNEI. For the CDR3, the DNA is TGTGCCAGCACACCAGCAGGGGGGCGTTTGACAGATACGCAGTATTTT. Its protein product is CASTPAGGRLTDTQYF.

The V and J genes are TRBV7-8 and TRBJ1-1, with 10 bases fitting TRBD1. The CDR3 totals 15 residues. V gave up 1 base and J gave up 10 bases; unmatched junction bases: 9. Germline loops: CDR1 SGHVS, CDR2 FQNEAQ. CDR3 sequence: CASSLETGGFGRAFF. CDR3 nucleotide sequence: TGTGCCAGCAGCTTAGAGACAGGGGGCTTTGGTCGAGCTTTCTTT. Filled out from reference TRBV7-8 and TRBJ1-1, the complete variable domain reads GAGVSQSPRYKVAKRGQDVALRCDPISGHVSLFWYQQALGQGPEFLTYFQNEAQLDKSGLPSDRFFAERPEGSVSTLKIQRTQQEDSAVYLCASSLETGGFGRAFFGQGTRLTVV.

This clone was recorded only once. The chain recombines TRBV28 with TRBJ2-1, with no clear D. The ends were cut back, 2 bases at V and 7 bases at J, with 12 bases in the middle. The CDR3 is made up of 14 amino acids. CDR1 is MDHEN, CDR2 SYDVKM, per germline. CDR3 sequence (DNA): TGTGCCAGCAGTTTACCCTCCCTAGGAAATGAGCAGTTCTTC. This codes for CASSLPSLGNEQFF.

This chain uses TRBV7-3 with TRBJ2-7; 7 bases match TRBD2. This CDR3 comprises 14 residues. In germline, CDR1 is SGHTA, CDR2 FQGTGA. V shed 3 bases, J shed 2 bases, and the junction held 4 bases outside the gene matches. The CDR3 DNA is TGTGCCAGCAGCTTGGCCGGGGGGACCTACGAGCAGTACTTC. Protein sequence: CASSLAGGTYEQYF.

This chain uses TRBV5-6 with TRBJ2-2; no definite D call. The germline CDR1 and CDR2 sequences are SGHDT and YYEEEE. The CDR3 has 16 residues. The V end was cut by 0 bases, the J end by 0 bases, with 9 bases between. The CDR3 is CASSLEARANTGELFF. The CDR3 DNA reads as TGTGCCAGCAGCTTGGAAGCCCGAGCGAACACCGGGGAGCTGTTTTTT.

The rearrangement links TRBV10-3 to TRBJ2-7, with a possible D match to TRBD2 (5 bases). Deletions cut 0 bases from V and 4 bases from J, with 16 bases between. The germline V gene encodes CDR1 ENHRY and CDR2 SYGVKD. CDR3 size: 16 residues. This CDR3 reads CAISESGGGPVYEQYF. DNA of the CDR3: TGTGCCATCAGTGAGTCTGGAGGCGGCCCAGTATACGAGCAGTACTTC.

The chain carries TRBV7-6 and TRBJ2-3; D possibly corresponds to TRBD2 (6 bases). Trimming cost V 5 bases and J 0 bases, with 15 bases left between them. The germline CDR1 and CDR2 sequences are SGHVS and FNYEAQ. The CDR3 extends over 16 amino acids. This CDR3 reads CASSPFSGPSTDTQYF. The DNA for the CDR3 is TGTGCCAGCAGCCCATTTAGCGGACCGAGCACAGATACGCAGTATTTT.

The chain carries TRBV7-9 and TRBJ2-2; possibly TRBD1 for D (6 bases). V lost 5 bases and J lost 2, with 12 bases in between. Per germline, CDR1 SEHNR and CDR2 FQNEAQ (reference sequence). This CDR3 has 15 residues. CDR3 bases: TGTGCCAGCAGCCGTTCAGGGGCAAACACCGGGGAGCTGTTTTTT. It specifies CASSRSGANTGELFF.

The J gene is TRBJ2-3, the V gene TRBV21-1; the table's D call, TRBD2, was not checked against the DNA. TRBV21-1 is deemed a pseudogene. CDR3 length equals 18 residues. In DNA form, the CDR3 reads TGTGCCAGCAGCAAAGCCCAGCGATCAAGTTCTAGCACAGATACGCAGTATTTT. Residues: CASSKAQRSSSSTDTQYF.

V is TRBV5-1 and J is TRBJ1-2; 11 bases agree with TRBD1. The CDR3 is 12 amino acids. Per the germline V gene, CDR1 is SGHRS and CDR2 is YFSETQ. Germline trimming cut 4 bases from V and 12 bases from J; bases unmatched to any gene: 5. CDR3 sequence reads: CASSGQGAVHTF. The CDR3 DNA follows: TGCGCCAGCAGCGGACAGGGGGCAGTCCACACCTTC.

The chain joins TRBV11-2 to TRBJ2-3; 7 bases align to TRBD2. Losses at the gene ends were 1 base for V and 3 bases for J; bases not matched to a gene: 4. Per germline, CDR1 SGHAT and CDR2 FQNNGV. This CDR3 region has 15 residues. CDR3 region: CASSLGLAVTDTQYF. CDR3 nucleotides: TGTGCCAGCAGCTTAGGCCTAGCGGTTACAGATACGCAGTATTTT.

Of note for this clone: The sample contains more than one DNA sequence encoding this CDR3. The chain combines TRBV9 with TRBJ2-5; 7 nucleotides agree with TRBD1. CDR3 length: 13 residues. Germline V gene lookup returns CDR1 SGDLS and CDR2 YYNGEE. Trimming took 3 bases from V and 4 from J; bases not matched to a gene: 3. The chain's CDR3 is CASSARQGETQYF. The CDR3 DNA sequence: TGTGCCAGCAGCGCAAGACAGGGAGAGACCCAGTACTTC.

This chain connects TRBV5-1 to TRBJ1-1; possible D gene TRBD1, 5 bases. Trimming cost V 1 base and J 1 base, with 11 bases left between them. The CDR3 sequence is 15 residues long. Germline assignment: CDR1 SGHRS and CDR2 YFSETQ. As DNA, the CDR3 is TGCGCCAGCAGCTTGACGGCAGGGCAGAACACTGAAGCTTTCTTT. This sequence encodes CASSLTAGQNTEAFF.

The chain uses TRBV10-3 and TRBJ1-3, with D possibly being TRBD1 (6 bases). The V and J ends lost 8 bases and 3 bases respectively, with 14 bases between them. CDR1 and CDR2 (germline): ENHRY, SYGVKD. The CDR3 length is 14 residues. The CDR3 spells CAIRPGELGNTIYF. The CDR3 nucleotides are TGTGCCATCCGTCCAGGGGAACTTGGAAACACCATATATTTT.

The chain joins TRBV6-6 to TRBJ2-1, with 11 bases fitting TRBD2. With V trimmed by 3 bases and J by 6 bases, 4 bases remained unmatched. CDR3 length: 15 amino acids. The germline V gene encodes CDR1 MNHNY and CDR2 SVGAGI (reference sequence). CDR3 DNA: TGTGCCAGCAGTTATCTTAGCGGGGGGGGCAATGAGCAGTTCTTC. The encoded protein is CASSYLSGGGNEQFF.

The rearrangement joins TRBV5-1 to TRBJ2-2; 7 bases line up with TRBD2. Germline V gene lookup returns CDR1 SGHRS and CDR2 YFSETQ. V gave up 5 bases and J gave up 1 base; unmatched junction bases: 8. CDR3 size: 16 residues. CDR3 sequence: CASSFAGVQNTGELFF. The DNA for the CDR3 is TGCGCCAGCAGTTTTGCGGGGGTCCAGAACACCGGGGAGCTGTTTTTT.

V is TRBV19 and J is TRBJ2-3; 12 bases match TRBD2. J lost 7 bases, V lost 5 bases, and 16 bases had no gene match. Germline V lookup: CDR1 LNHDA, CDR2 SQIVND (reference sequence). CDR3 length: 18 amino acids. DNA for the CDR3: TGTGCCAGTAGTGGGGGTCGGTTGACTAGCGGGAGACGTAATACGCAGTATTTT. Amino acid sequence: CASSGGRLTSGRRNTQYF.